This T cell receptor beta chain originates from a study of shared clonotypes between healthy human individuals. Germline V gene sequence: CDR1 MNHNS, CDR2 SASEGT. This CDR3 is built from 16 residues. Trimming shortened V by 4 bases and J by 2 bases, and 15 bases separated the two germline ends. As originally analysed: Filtering differed for immunoSEQ, which gave only junction sequences without quality scores. Only in-frame clones appear in the TCRdb table, and some are missing; sequencing was by immunoSEQ multiplex PCR. The V and J calls and clone size are taken from that table; D and trimming were inferred from the DNA. The sample lists 2 million to 2.5 million clones, roughly 96% seen once, with more than 0.1% in the top ten.

This clonotype was obtained from a man younger than 35 in good health. Sequencing was performed on naive CD4+ T cells sorted from blood. Specified subset: CD45RA+ positively selected. The chain links TRBV6-1 to TRBJ1-5; D possibly corresponds to TRBD1 (6 bases). CDR3 sequence reads: CASSVERGGGNQPQHF. Written as DNA, the CDR3 is TGTGCCAGCAGTGTGGAACGGGGGGGCGGCAATCAGCCCCAGCATTTT.